These 25 T cell receptor beta chains were all obtained from the same sample, sequenced in a study of blood T cell repertoires in COVID-19. Sequenced by immunoSEQ multiplex PCR; TCRdb stores in-frame clones only, minus some. The table shows approximately 200,000 clones, with approximately 90% occurring only once. The sample comprised peripheral blood. These receptors were collected from a man in his sixties who had recovered from COVID-19.

V is TRBV21-1 and J is TRBJ2-7; the DNA was not used to check the table's D call, TRBD2. TRBV21-1 is shown as a pseudogene. The CDR3 totals 14 residues. The CDR3 reads CASSPRGNNYEQYF. Here the CDR3 DNA reads TGTGCCAGCAGCCCCCGCGGGAACAACTACGAGCAGTACTTC.

This chain links TRBV11-2 with TRBJ1-4; TRBD1 is a possible D gene (5 bases). Germline assignment: CDR1 SGHAT and CDR2 FQNNGV. V lost 5 bases, J lost 8 bases, and 12 bases lay in between. There are 13 residues in the CDR3. As DNA, the CDR3 is TGTGCCAGCAGCGCGGACATGCGGGAAAAACTGTTTTTT. Translated: CASSADMREKLFF.

The gene calls are TRBV18 and TRBJ2-1; the match to TRBD2 covers 13 bases. The CDR3 consists of 17 residues. V shed 3 bases, J shed 5 bases, and the junction held 7 bases outside the gene matches. The germline gives CDR1 KGHSH, CDR2 LQKENI. The CDR3 region is CASSPRTSGSQNNEQFF. The DNA for the CDR3 is TGTGCCAGCTCACCCCGGACTAGCGGGAGCCAGAACAATGAGCAGTTCTTC.

A single count supports this clone. The chain carries TRBV9 and TRBJ1-2; D is possibly TRBD1 (5 bases). The V and J ends lost 0 bases and 2 bases respectively, with 8 bases between them. The V gene's germline CDR1 is SGDLS and CDR2 YYNGEE. The CDR3 is 14 amino acids. The DNA of the CDR3 is TGTGCCAGCAGCGTAGGACGGGGGAACTATGGCTACACCTTC. Translation gives CASSVGRGNYGYTF.

In its sample, this clone was seen a few times. The chain joins TRBV19 to TRBJ2-7; no firm D call. CDR1 is LNHDA and CDR2 is SQIVND in the germline V gene (reference sequence). There are 15 residues in the CDR3. The V end lost 3 bases, the J end lost 3 bases, and 15 bases lay between the germline ends. The CDR3 sequence is CASSMGTAGLYEQYF. DNA for the CDR3: TGTGCCAGTAGTATGGGCACAGCCGGCCTCTACGAGCAGTACTTC.

The chain combines TRBV9 with TRBJ1-3; D perhaps matches TRBD1 (6 bases). This CDR3 contains 15 residues. Germline loops: CDR1 SGDLS, CDR2 YYNGEE. V gave up 4 bases and J gave up 4 bases, with 15 bases separating them. CDR3 region: CASSPGALVGNTIYF. In DNA form, the CDR3 reads TGTGCCAGCAGCCCAGGGGCTCTGGTCGGAAACACCATATATTTT.

The V call is TRBV29-1, the J call TRBJ1-1; TRBD1 might be the D (6 bases). Germline-derived CDR1 and CDR2 are SQVTM and ANQGSEA. With 3 bases removed from V and 6 bases from J, the gap between germline ends came to 14 bases. CDR3 length equals 13 residues. In DNA, the CDR3 is TGCAGCGTTGATAGATTAGGGGGTGCTGAAGCTTTCTTT. This encodes CSVDRLGGAEAFF. The full variable domain, in which reference TRBV29-1 and TRBJ1-1 provide the parts outside the CDR3, is SAVISQKPSRDICQRGTSLTIQCQVDSQVTMMFWYRQQPGQSLTLIATANQGSEATYESGFVIDKFPISRPNLTFSTLTVSNMSPEDSSIYLCSVDRLGGAEAFFGQGTRLTVV.

The chain has TRBV7-8 and TRBJ2-1; D might be TRBD1 (6 bases). This CDR3 has 13 amino acids. Germline V gives CDR1 SGHVS, CDR2 FQNEAQ. With 5 bases removed from V and 7 bases from J, the gap between germline ends came to 12 bases. CDR3 bases: TGTGCCAGCAGCCTTCAACAGGGTAATGAGCAGTTCTTC. Protein product: CASSLQQGNEQFF. Looking up the rest from reference TRBV7-8 and TRBJ2-1 gives the full variable domain: GAGVSQSPRYKVAKRGQDVALRCDPISGHVSLFWYQQALGQGPEFLTYFQNEAQLDKSGLPSDRFFAERPEGSVSTLKIQRTQQEDSAVYLCASSLQQGNEQFFGPGTRLTVL.

The rearrangement links TRBV10-3 to TRBJ2-5; 9 nucleotides align to TRBD2. The CDR3 spans 15 residues. Per the germline V gene, CDR1 is ENHRY and CDR2 is SYGVKD. Losses at the gene ends were 3 bases for V and 4 bases for J; bases not matched to a gene: 6. The CDR3 region is CAISDARGGTETQYF. DNA of the CDR3: TGTGCCATCAGTGACGCGCGGGGGGGCACAGAGACCCAGTACTTC.

The CDR3 sequence is CAWSANLGTGVRAFF. In nucleotides, the CDR3 is TGTGCCTGGAGCGCAAATTTAGGGACAGGGGTAAGAGCTTTCTTT. The chain couples TRBV30 to TRBJ1-1, with TRBD1 matching 10 bases. After removal of 3 bases from V and 10 bases from J, the junction contained 14 bases not matched to a gene. The CDR3 spans 15 residues. Looked up from germline, CDR1 is GTSNPN and CDR2 is SVGIG (reference sequence). The variable domain in full, with the rest retrieved from reference TRBV30 and TRBJ1-1, is SQTIHQWPATLVQPVGSPLSLECTVEGTSNPNLYWYRQAAGRGLQLLFYSVGIGQISSEVPQNLSASRPQDRQFILSSKKLLLSDSGFYLCAWSANLGTGVRAFFGQGTRLTVV.

This rearrangement joins TRBV18 to TRBJ1-1, with TRBD1 matching over 7 bases. The CDR3 spans 14 residues. Germline V gene lookup returns CDR1 KGHSH and CDR2 LQKENI. Trimming cost V 4 bases and J 4 bases; bases outside gene matches: 6. CDR3 nucleotides: TGTGCCAGCTCACGGGACAGTTCGGCCACTGAAGCTTTCTTT. Translating gives CASSRDSSATEAFF.

The chain recombines TRBV28 with TRBJ1-1; D remains unclear. CDR1 and CDR2 from the germline V gene are MDHEN and SYDVKM. V lost 3 bases to trimming and J lost 2 bases, with 13 bases between them. This CDR3 comprises 15 residues. Here the CDR3 DNA reads TGTGCCAGCAGTTTGGCCGGAGGGATTAACACTGAAGCTTTCTTT. It encodes CASSLAGGINTEAFF.

This clone was seen only once. This chain uses TRBV30 with TRBJ2-3; TRBD2 agrees at 10 bases. V shed 2 bases and J 2 bases; nucleotides not matched to a gene: 4. The CDR3 contains 15 residues. Germline CDR1 GTSNPN, CDR2 SVGIG (reference sequence). CDR3 sequence (DNA): TGTGCCTGGAGTTTAGCGGGGGGTCCCACAGATACGCAGTATTTT. Its protein is CAWSLAGGPTDTQYF.

The chain has TRBV6-2 or TRBV6-3 and TRBJ1-1; perhaps TRBD1 as D (6 bases). Trimming took off 3 bases at V and 4 bases at J, with 18 bases between the two ends. CDR3 length equals 16 residues. Germline V lookup: CDR1 MNHEY, CDR2 SVGEGT. The CDR3 region is CASSYLAGVGGTEAFF. The DNA for the CDR3 is TGTGCCAGCAGTTATTTGGCAGGGGTTGGCGGCACTGAAGCTTTCTTT.

This clone was counted a single time. The chain has TRBV24-1 and TRBJ2-7, with 8 nucleotides matching TRBD1. Trimming at V came to 4 bases and at J to 9 bases, leaving 7 bases not matched to a gene. Germline V gives CDR1 KGHDR, CDR2 SFDVKD. The length of the CDR3 is 13 residues. The CDR3 protein is CATSDTTGTGQYF. In nucleotides, the CDR3 is TGTGCCACCAGTGACACGACAGGGACAGGGCAGTACTTC.

In this sample, this clone turned up once. J is TRBJ1-5 and V is TRBV30; 9 nucleotides match TRBD1. The CDR3 is 17 residues long. Germline V gene lookup returns CDR1 GTSNPN and CDR2 SVGIG (reference sequence). The J segment lost 2 bases and the V segment lost 1 base, leaving 9 bases of the junction unmatched. CDR3 sequence: CAWSGNRGRGGNQPQHF. CDR3 coding DNA: TGTGCCTGGAGTGGGAACAGGGGGCGCGGGGGCAATCAGCCCCAGCATTTT. Complete variable domain (other parts from reference TRBV30 and TRBJ1-5): SQTIHQWPATLVQPVGSPLSLECTVEGTSNPNLYWYRQAAGRGLQLLFYSVGIGQISSEVPQNLSASRPQDRQFILSSKKLLLSDSGFYLCAWSGNRGRGGNQPQHFGDGTRLSIL.

J is TRBJ1-3 and V is TRBV9, with 7 bases that match TRBD1. The germline V gene has CDR1 SGDLS and CDR2 YYNGEE. The CDR3 runs to 20 residues. The J segment lost 0 bases and the V segment lost 1 base, leaving 16 bases of the junction unmatched. CDR3 sequence: CASSVQRRRGPSGSGNTIYF. DNA for the CDR3: TGTGCCAGCAGCGTACAAAGGAGAAGGGGGCCGTCCGGCTCTGGAAACACCATATATTTT.

This rearrangement joins TRBV7-2 to TRBJ1-4; 8 nucleotides line up with TRBD1. Germline CDR1 is SGHTA and CDR2 is FQGNSA. The CDR3 is 14 amino acids. The junction had 6 bases not matched to a gene; V was cut back by 5 bases and J by 7 bases. The CDR3 reads CASSTQGASEKLFF. The DNA of the CDR3 is TGTGCCAGCAGCACGCAGGGGGCAAGTGAAAAACTGTTTTTT.

This chain uses TRBV6-1 with TRBJ1-1, with D possibly TRBD1 on 5 matching bases. This CDR3 is 14 amino acids long. CDR1 is MNHNS and CDR2 is SASEGT in the germline V gene. V lost 3 bases and J lost 1, with 9 bases in between. The DNA of the CDR3 is TGTGCCAGCAGTGATAAGGGGCCGAACACTGAAGCTTTCTTT. Its protein product is CASSDKGPNTEAFF.

V usage is TRBV11-2 and J usage is TRBJ2-1; TRBD2 aligns across 8 bases. V lost 1 base, J lost 7 bases, and 9 bases stayed unmatched. The CDR3 covers 16 residues. Germline loops: CDR1 SGHAT, CDR2 FQNNGV. The CDR3 bases are TGTGCCAGCAGCTTAGCGGCGGGAGGATCGGGTAATGAGCAGTTCTTC. Translating gives CASSLAAGGSGNEQFF.

The rearrangement links TRBV9 to TRBJ2-1; 12 bases are shared with TRBD2. Germline loops: CDR1 SGDLS, CDR2 YYNGEE. V trimming: 3 bases; J trimming: 7 bases; junction bases outside the gene matches: 5. This CDR3 has 15 residues. CDR3 nucleotides: TGTGCCAGCAGCGCCGGACTAGCGGGGTGGAATGAGCAGTTCTTC. Translation: CASSAGLAGWNEQFF.

Only one count was recorded for this clone. This sequence joins TRBV12-3 or TRBV12-4 and TRBJ1-5, with no clear D. The ends were cut back, 1 base at V and 6 bases at J, with 7 bases in the middle. There are 13 residues in the CDR3. The CDR3 sequence: CASSLVGGQPQHF. The DNA for the CDR3 is TGTGCCAGCAGTTTAGTAGGCGGTCAGCCCCAGCATTTT.

The chain joins TRBV3-1 (or the pseudogene TRBV3-2) to TRBJ1-2; 10 bases map to TRBD1. V was pared by 4 bases and J by 5 bases, with 4 bases of the junction left unmatched. The CDR3 has 14 amino acids. Germline V CDR1 and CDR2: LGHDT, YNNKEL (reference sequence). The CDR3 here is CASSPDRGGYGYTF. The CDR3 DNA reads TGTGCCAGCAGCCCGGACAGGGGGGGATATGGCTACACCTTC.

V and J are TRBV9 and TRBJ2-3, with 7 bases lining up with TRBD1. Germline trimming cut 0 bases from V and 3 bases from J; bases unmatched to any gene: 4. The germline gives CDR1 SGDLS, CDR2 YYNGEE. This CDR3 is 15 amino acids long. The CDR3 loop is CASSVDHRGTDTQYF. CDR3 nucleotide sequence: TGTGCCAGCAGCGTAGACCACAGGGGTACAGATACGCAGTATTTT.

This chain uses TRBV24-1 with TRBJ2-1, with 8 bases lining up with TRBD2. V lost 3 bases to trimming and J lost 6 bases; unmatched junction nucleotides: 9. The CDR3 is 16 amino acids. Germline V gene sequence: CDR1 KGHDR, CDR2 SFDVKD. The CDR3 DNA reads as TGTGCCACCAGTGATATTAGCGGGAAGGACGTCAATGAGCAGTTCTTC. Amino acid sequence: CATSDISGKDVNEQFF.